The T cell receptor beta chain described here comes from a study of response to subunit inactivated influenza vaccine. Study results and limitations: Each seasonal flu vaccination may recruit only limited new T cells, authors suggested.

Germline CDR1 and CDR2: SGHRS and YFSETQ. The CDR3 is made up of 15 amino acids. V lost 4 bases to trimming and J lost 2 bases; unmatched junction nucleotides: 9. One entry per CDR3 protein results from TCRdb running MiXCR on the RT-PCR reads. The data hold 600,000 to 700,000 distinct CDR3 sequences, with around 15% observed a single time. This clonotype occurred many times. Its antigen is unknown. The receptor comes from a man over 45 who received an inactivated influenza vaccine. The input for sequencing was PBMCs from blood, taken approximately 15 days before vaccination. The V gene is TRBV5-1, the J gene TRBJ2-7, with 7 bases identical to TRBD2. CDR3 amino acids: CASSPTGGATYEQYF. The DNA for the CDR3 is TGCGCCAGCAGCCCTACGGGAGGAGCGACCTACGAGCAGTACTTC.